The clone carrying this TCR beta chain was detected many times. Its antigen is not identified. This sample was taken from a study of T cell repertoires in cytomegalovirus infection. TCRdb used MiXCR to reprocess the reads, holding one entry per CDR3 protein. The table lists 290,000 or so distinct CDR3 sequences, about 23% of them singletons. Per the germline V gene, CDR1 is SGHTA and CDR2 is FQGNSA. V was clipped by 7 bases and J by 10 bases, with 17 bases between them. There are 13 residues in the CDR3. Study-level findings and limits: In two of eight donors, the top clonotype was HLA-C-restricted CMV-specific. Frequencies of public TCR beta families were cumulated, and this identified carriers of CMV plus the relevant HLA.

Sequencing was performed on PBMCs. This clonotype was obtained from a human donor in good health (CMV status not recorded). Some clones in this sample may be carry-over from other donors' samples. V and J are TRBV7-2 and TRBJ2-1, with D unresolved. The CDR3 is CASTQGRAQEQFF. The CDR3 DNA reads TGTGCCAGCACCCAAGGTAGGGCACAGGAGCAGTTCTTC.